The 10 T cell receptor beta chains below were found in one sample sequenced in a study of T cell responses to AZD1222 COVID-19 vaccine. The table came from immunoSEQ multiplex PCR; TCRdb's copy has only in-frame clones and leaves some out. The data show some 100,000 clones, about nine tenths seen once. This sample comprised peripheral blood, obtained on day 0 of AZD1222 vaccination. The origin of the receptors is an adult in good health.

The chain is built from TRBV19 and TRBJ1-5; unclear D gene. Germline V gene lookup returns CDR1 LNHDA and CDR2 SQIVND (reference sequence). The CDR3 consists of 16 residues. Trimming removed 5 bases from V and 1 base from J, with 15 bases in between. CDR3 sequence (DNA): TGTGCCAGTAGTTCCCGTTGGGGTATAAGCAATCAGCCCCAGCATTTT. Protein sequence: CASSSRWGISNQPQHF.

This clone was seen a handful of times. The chain couples TRBV11-2 to TRBJ1-4, with 7 bases fitting TRBD1. Per germline, CDR1 SGHAT and CDR2 FQNNGV. The CDR3 extends over 15 amino acids. V was pared by 1 base and J by 7 bases, with 6 bases of the junction left unmatched. CDR3 nucleotide sequence: TGTGCCAGCAGCTTAGTAGGGGGCCGGGGTGAAAAACTGTTTTTT. Amino acids: CASSLVGGRGEKLFF.

This chain links TRBV29-1 with TRBJ2-5; 12 nucleotides match TRBD2. Germline V gene data show CDR1 as SQVTM and CDR2 as ANQGSEA. V shed 4 bases, J shed 1 base, and the junction held 4 bases outside the gene matches. This CDR3 comprises 15 residues. Here the CDR3 reads CSVAPSGGVQETQYF. The CDR3 nucleotides read TGCAGCGTTGCGCCTAGCGGGGGGGTCCAAGAGACCCAGTACTTC.

CDR3 sequence reads: CASSPGGLAKNIQYF. The CDR3 bases are TGTGCCAGCAGCCCCGGGGGGCTAGCCAAAAACATTCAGTACTTC. The chain links TRBV7-8 to TRBJ2-4; TRBD2 might be the D (7 bases). CDR1 SGHVS and CDR2 FQNEAQ come from the germline V gene. The V end lost 5 bases, the J end lost 0 bases, and 11 bases lay between the germline ends. The CDR3 spans 15 residues. Full variable domain (rest looked up from reference TRBV7-8 and TRBJ2-4): GAGVSQSPRYKVAKRGQDVALRCDPISGHVSLFWYQQALGQGPEFLTYFQNEAQLDKSGLPSDRFFAERPEGSVSTLKIQRTQQEDSAVYLCASSPGGLAKNIQYFGAGTRLSVL.

The V call is TRBV30, the J call TRBJ1-1; no firm D call. The CDR3 runs 15 residues. Trimming removed 5 bases from V and 4 bases from J, with 20 bases in between. Germline values: CDR1 GTSNPN, CDR2 SVGIG (reference sequence). Written as DNA, the CDR3 is TGTGCCTGGGAAGGCGGGCCAACGACGGGCACTGAAGCTTTCTTT. Translated, it gives CAWEGGPTTGTEAFF.

The V and J genes are TRBV10-1 and TRBJ2-4, with D possibly TRBD1 on 5 matching bases. Trimming stripped 2 bases from V and 0 bases from J, with 26 bases between. The CDR3 runs 21 residues. Germline-derived CDR1 and CDR2 are WNHNN and SYGVQD (reference sequence). The CDR3 sequence: CASSEAGQGLRLRIAKNIQYF. The CDR3 nucleotides read TGCGCCAGCAGTGAGGCCGGACAAGGTTTGAGGTTGAGGATAGCCAAAAACATTCAGTACTTC.

The V gene is TRBV14, the J gene TRBJ2-7; D gene unclear. V was pared by 3 bases and J by 2 bases, with 8 bases between. The V gene's germline CDR1 is SGHDN and CDR2 FVKESK. CDR3 length: 13 amino acids. The DNA of the CDR3 is TGTGCCAGCAGCCAGGCTCGTCCCTACGAGCAGTACTTC. This encodes CASSQARPYEQYF. Full variable domain (remainder filled in from reference TRBV14 and TRBJ2-7): EAGVTQFPSHSVIEKGQTVTLRCDPISGHDNLYWYRRVMGKEIKFLLHFVKESKQDESGMPNNRFLAERTGGTYSTLKVQPAELEDSGVYFCASSQARPYEQYFGPGTRLTVT.

J is TRBJ1-4 and V is TRBV5-1, with TRBD1 identical over 8 bases. CDR3 length: 17 amino acids. CDR1 is SGHRS, CDR2 YFSETQ, per germline. Trimming took 4 bases from V and 0 from J; bases not matched to a gene: 8. The CDR3 DNA follows: TGCGCCAGCAGCCGCGGGACAGGATATGCAACTAATGAAAAACTGTTTTTT. Its translation is CASSRGTGYATNEKLFF.

In its sample, this clone was seen once. The chain recombines TRBV6-5 with TRBJ1-5; maybe TRBD1 (5 bases). V was pared by 6 bases and J by 7 bases, with 16 bases between. The CDR3 sequence is 14 residues long. The germline CDR1 and CDR2 sequences are MNHEY and SVGAGI. CDR3 residues: CASSRDGTRQPQHF. The CDR3 DNA reads TGTGCCAGCAGCCGGGACGGAACGAGGCAGCCCCAGCATTTT.

J is TRBJ1-1 and V is TRBV28, with 7 bases aligning to TRBD1. J gave up 0 bases and V 6 bases, and 4 bases lay outside the gene matches. Germline lookup yields CDR1 MDHEN and CDR2 SYDVKM. CDR3 size: 14 residues. The CDR3 region has the DNA TGTGCCAGCAGGCGGGGACAGTTGAACACTGAAGCTTTCTTT. It specifies CASRRGQLNTEAFF.